This T cell receptor (beta chain) was sequenced during a study of cytomegalovirus exposure and HLA in healthy donors. Assay: immunoSEQ multiplex PCR; the TCRdb copy retains only in-frame clones and omits some. Among 120,000 or so clones, 88% were seen once, and the ten largest hold approximately 1.3%. This CDR3 contains 19 residues. Germline CDR1 SEHNR, CDR2 FQNEAQ (reference sequence). V dropped 4 bases and J dropped 5; count of bases not matched to a gene: 12. The receptor was derived from a man aged 30 to 39 in good health and CMV-seronegative. The V and J genes are TRBV7-9 and TRBJ2-2; 14 bases are shared with TRBD2. The sequencing input was PBMCs. DNA of the CDR3: TGTGCCAGCAGCTCCTCTACCGGGACTAGCGGGAGAGAGACCGGGGAGCTGTTTTTT. This gives the protein CASSSSTGTSGRETGELFF.